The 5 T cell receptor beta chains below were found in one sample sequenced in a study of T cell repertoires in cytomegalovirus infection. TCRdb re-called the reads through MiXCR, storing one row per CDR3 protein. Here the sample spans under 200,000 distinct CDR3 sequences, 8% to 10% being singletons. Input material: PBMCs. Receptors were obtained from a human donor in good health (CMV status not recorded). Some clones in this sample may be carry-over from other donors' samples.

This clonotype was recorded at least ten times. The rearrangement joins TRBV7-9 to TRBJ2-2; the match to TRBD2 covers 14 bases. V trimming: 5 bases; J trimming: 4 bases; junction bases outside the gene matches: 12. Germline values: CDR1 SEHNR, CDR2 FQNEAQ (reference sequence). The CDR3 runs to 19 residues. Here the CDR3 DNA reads TGTGCCAGCAGCCCGCCCCCCGGACTAGCGGGAGGAAGCACCGGGGAGCTGTTTTTT. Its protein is CASSPPPGLAGGSTGELFF.

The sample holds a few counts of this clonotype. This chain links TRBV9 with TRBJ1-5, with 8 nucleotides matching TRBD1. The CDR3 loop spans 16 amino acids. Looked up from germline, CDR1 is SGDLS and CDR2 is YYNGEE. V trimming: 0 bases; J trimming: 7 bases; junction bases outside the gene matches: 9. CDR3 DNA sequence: TGTGCCAGCAGCGTAGTTCCTGGACAGGGAAGCCAGCCCCAGCATTTT. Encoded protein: CASSVVPGQGSQPQHF. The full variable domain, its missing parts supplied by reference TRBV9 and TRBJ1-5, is DSGVTQTPKHLITATGQRVTLRCSPRSGDLSVYWYQQSLDQGLQFLIQYYNGEERAKGNILERFSAQQFPDLHSELNLSSLELGDSALYFCASSVVPGQGSQPQHFGDGTRLSIL.

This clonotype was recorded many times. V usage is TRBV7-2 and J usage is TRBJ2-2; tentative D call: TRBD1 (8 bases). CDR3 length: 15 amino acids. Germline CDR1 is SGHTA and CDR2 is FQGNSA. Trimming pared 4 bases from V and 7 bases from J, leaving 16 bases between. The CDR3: CASSSRTGRGGELFF. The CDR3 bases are TGTGCCAGCAGCTCCCGGACAGGGAGGGGCGGGGAGCTGTTTTTT.

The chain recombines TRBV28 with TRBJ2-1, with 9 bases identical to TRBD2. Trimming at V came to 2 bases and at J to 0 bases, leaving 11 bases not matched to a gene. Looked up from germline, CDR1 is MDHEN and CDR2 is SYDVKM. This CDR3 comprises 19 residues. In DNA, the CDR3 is TGTGCCAGCAGTTTAAAGACTAGCGGACAGACAAGCTCCTACAATGAGCAGTTCTTC. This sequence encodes CASSLKTSGQTSSYNEQFF.

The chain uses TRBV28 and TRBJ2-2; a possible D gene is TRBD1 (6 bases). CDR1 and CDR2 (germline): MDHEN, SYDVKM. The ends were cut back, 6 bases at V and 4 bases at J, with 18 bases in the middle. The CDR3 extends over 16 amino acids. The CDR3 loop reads CASRHPRGQRTGELFF. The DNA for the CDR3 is TGTGCCAGCAGGCATCCACGGGGACAACGCACCGGGGAGCTGTTTTTT.